The 32 T cell receptor beta chains below come from one sample, sequenced in a study of shared clonotypes between healthy human individuals. Sequencing used immunoSEQ multiplex PCR; TCRdb keeps in-frame clones, though not all of them. The sample comprises approximately 110,000 clones, 65% to 75% of which are singletons, and approximately 23% rests with the top ten. Sample: memory CD8+ T cells sorted from blood. Subset given: CD45RO+ cells pooled with CCR7-negative TemRA cells. The receptors originated from a woman aged 25 to 39 in good health.

The J gene is TRBJ2-7, the V gene TRBV15; the match to TRBD2 covers 11 bases. The CDR3 has 17 amino acids. J gave up 2 bases and V 0 bases, and 6 bases lay outside the gene matches. The germline CDR1 and CDR2 sequences are LNHNV and YYDKDF (reference sequence). The CDR3 spells CATSRDRGTSGTYEQYF. The CDR3 DNA reads TGTGCCACCAGCAGAGATAGGGGGACTAGCGGAACCTACGAGCAGTACTTC.

The table lists this clone with a few counts. The chain recombines TRBV5-1 with TRBJ2-1, with 9 bases lining up with TRBD2. V was clipped by 6 bases and J by 5 bases; unmatched bases: 6. Germline V gene data show CDR1 as SGHRS and CDR2 as YFSETQ. This CDR3 contains 14 residues. CDR3 DNA: TGCGCCAGCACCTATAGCGGGAGAAACAATGAGCAGTTCTTC. Translation gives CASTYSGRNNEQFF.

Only a few counts were recorded for this clone. This specimen includes other DNA sequences encoding the same CDR3. This chain uses TRBV27 with TRBJ2-7; tentatively, D is TRBD1 or TRBD2 (5 bases each). CDR1 is MNHEY and CDR2 is SMNVEV in the germline V gene (reference sequence). CDR3 size: 11 residues. Trimming pared 3 bases from V and 6 bases from J, leaving 6 bases between. This CDR3 reads CASSFGGEQYF. CDR3 in DNA: TGTGCCAGCAGTTTTGGGGGCGAGCAGTACTTC.

This clone was detected a few times. The chain employs TRBV5-5 and TRBJ2-1, with 10 bases fitting TRBD2. The CDR3 is 18 residues long. J lost 5 bases, V lost 4 bases, and 15 bases had no gene match. Germline CDR1 reads SGHKS; CDR2 reads YYEKEE (reference sequence). DNA of the CDR3: TGTGCCAGCAGCCTCTGGGGTCTAGCGGGAGTTATGGACAATGAGCAGTTCTTC. This gives the protein CASSLWGLAGVMDNEQFF. Full variable domain (outside the CDR3, taken from reference TRBV5-5 and TRBJ2-1): DAGVTQSPTHLIKTRGQQVTLRCSPISGHKSVSWYQQVLGQGPQFIFQYYEKEERGRGNFPDRFSARQFPNYSSELNVNALLLGDSALYLCASSLWGLAGVMDNEQFFGPGTRLTVL.

The chain couples TRBV11-2 to TRBJ2-7; 9 nucleotides align to TRBD1. The CDR3 runs 12 residues. The germline V gene encodes CDR1 SGHAT and CDR2 FQNNGV. Losses at the gene ends were 6 bases for V and 6 bases for J; bases not matched to a gene: 3. The DNA for the CDR3 is TGTGCCAGCAGGCCACAGGGGGCCGAGCAGTACTTC. Translated: CASRPQGAEQYF.

This clone was counted between two and nine times. The chain links TRBV25-1 to TRBJ2-1; 12 bases match TRBD2. The CDR3 extends over 16 amino acids. CDR1 and CDR2 (germline): MGHDK, SYGVNS. Unmatched junction bases numbered 4, after V lost 1 base and J lost 6 bases. CDR3 DNA sequence: TGTGCCAGCAGTGAATGGGGGACTAGCGGGTGCAATGAGCAGTTCTTC. Its translation is CASSEWGTSGCNEQFF.

The chain uses TRBV10-3 and TRBJ1-4; a weak D match, TRBD1 (5 bases). Germline CDR1 ENHRY, CDR2 SYGVKD. The CDR3 loop spans 12 amino acids. Trimming removed 3 bases from V and 6 bases from J, with 5 bases in between. CDR3 DNA: TGTGCCATCAGTGACAGGGATGAAAAACTGTTTTTT. Its protein product is CAISDRDEKLFF.

The chain employs TRBV2 and TRBJ2-1; tentative D call: TRBD1 (5 bases). The length of the CDR3 is 14 residues. V lost 9 bases, J lost 0 bases, and 12 bases lay in between. CDR1 and CDR2 (germline): SNHLY, FYNNEI. CDR3 sequence reads: CARNRLTSYNEQFF. The CDR3 coding sequence is TGTGCCAGAAACAGGCTAACCTCCTACAATGAGCAGTTCTTC. Using reference TRBV2 and TRBJ2-1 for the parts outside the CDR3, the full variable domain is EPEVTQTPSHQVTQMGQEVILRCVPISNHLYFYWYRQILGQKVEFLVSFYNNEISEKSEIFDDQFSVERPDGSNFTLKIRSTKLEDSAMYFCARNRLTSYNEQFFGPGTRLTVL.

This chain links TRBV28 with TRBJ2-7; the D gene is possibly TRBD2 (6 bases). The CDR3 totals 14 residues. V gave up 2 bases and J gave up 3 bases, with 11 bases separating them. Germline V lookup: CDR1 MDHEN, CDR2 SYDVKM. The CDR3 sequence: CASSLTGLSYEQYF. DNA of the CDR3: TGTGCCAGCAGTTTAACCGGACTAAGCTACGAGCAGTACTTC.

The chain joins TRBV7-2 to TRBJ2-7, with no clear D. The length of the CDR3 is 13 residues. Germline-derived CDR1 and CDR2 are SGHTA and FQGNSA. V was shortened by 1 base and J by 6 bases, with 10 bases between the two germline ends. In DNA form, the CDR3 reads TGTGCCAGCAGCTTAGTAACGTCCGCCGAGCAGTACTTC. Translating it yields CASSLVTSAEQYF.

This clone is termed medium-sized (0.01 to 0.1%). This chain connects TRBV25-1 to TRBJ2-1; TRBD2 is a possible D gene (6 bases). The CDR3 runs to 15 residues. The V and J ends lost 5 bases and 4 bases respectively, with 15 bases between them. Looked up from germline, CDR1 is MGHDK and CDR2 is SYGVNS. Here the CDR3 reads CASSTKEGLYNEQFF. The CDR3 bases are TGTGCCAGCAGTACCAAGGAAGGACTATACAATGAGCAGTTCTTC.

This clone was picked up one time. The chain couples TRBV6-1 to TRBJ2-7; tentative D call: TRBD1 (5 bases). The V end was cut by 7 bases, the J end by 4 bases, with 17 bases between. Germline values: CDR1 MNHNS, CDR2 SASEGT. CDR3 length equals 14 residues. CDR3 in DNA: TGTGCCAGCAATCCCGCAGGGTCGCGATACGAGCAGTACTTC. Translated: CASNPAGSRYEQYF.

V is TRBV19 and J is TRBJ2-1; 10 nucleotides match TRBD2. The CDR3 has 15 residues. Germline V gene lookup returns CDR1 LNHDA and CDR2 SQIVND (reference sequence). The trim removed 2 bases at V and 8 bases at J, leaving 6 bases unmatched. The CDR3, as DNA: TGTGCCAGTAGTATATTTACCGGGACTAGCGATGAGCAGTTCTTC. Its protein is CASSIFTGTSDEQFF.

This clone was observed once. The J gene is TRBJ1-1, the V gene TRBV15; a weak D match, TRBD1 (5 bases). The CDR3 has 15 amino acids. Germline V lookup: CDR1 LNHNV, CDR2 YYDKDF (reference sequence). Trimming left V 0 bases short and J 4 bases short, with 12 bases between. The CDR3, as DNA: TGTGCCACCAGCAGAGATAGGGAGGGGAGCACTGAAGCTTTCTTT. This gives the protein CATSRDREGSTEAFF. Using reference TRBV15 and TRBJ1-1 for the parts outside the CDR3, the full variable domain is DAMVIQNPRYQVTQFGKPVTLSCSQTLNHNVMYWYQQKSSQAPKLLFHYYDKDFNNEADTPDNFQSRRPNTSFCFLDIRSPGLGDTAMYLCATSRDREGSTEAFFGQGTRLTVV.

About this clone: In the same sample, other DNA sequences code for this CDR3. This chain links TRBV7-9 with TRBJ2-1; either TRBD1 or TRBD2 may supply D (5 bases each). The CDR3 is 16 amino acids. V lost 5 bases, J lost 4 bases, and 18 bases lay in between. Germline V gives CDR1 SEHNR, CDR2 FQNEAQ (reference sequence). CDR3 coding DNA: TGTGCCAGCAGCCCCCGTGGGGGTAGCGTTTACAATGAGCAGTTCTTC. Its translation: CASSPRGGSVYNEQFF.

This clone has more than one count but fewer than ten. V and J are TRBV11-3 and TRBJ1-1; a possible D gene is TRBD1 (5 bases). The CDR3 contains 13 residues. The ends were cut back, 4 bases at V and 6 bases at J, with 12 bases in the middle. The germline CDR1 and CDR2 sequences are SGHNT and YENEEA. CDR3 protein: CASSSFSGAEAFF. CDR3 nucleotide sequence: TGTGCCAGCAGCTCATTTTCGGGGGCTGAAGCTTTCTTT. Supplemented by reference TRBV11-3 and TRBJ1-1, the full variable domain reads EAGVVQSPRYKIIEKKQPVAFWCNPISGHNTLYWYLQNLGQGPELLIRYENEEAVDDSQLPKDRFSAERLKGVDSTLKIQPAELGDSAVYLCASSSFSGAEAFFGQGTRLTVV.

This clone was seen a handful of times. The gene calls are TRBV2 and TRBJ2-5, with D maybe TRBD1 (5 bases). The J call may be wrong; the DNA end is better matched by TRBJ2-7. The CDR3 loop spans 15 amino acids. CDR1 is SNHLY, CDR2 FYNNEI, per germline. In nucleotides, the CDR3 is TGTGCCAGCACCCCCCCCACAGGAGCCGCCTACGAGCAGTACTTC. It translates to CASTPPTGAAYEQYF.

This clone has only one observation. V usage is TRBV5-4 and J usage is TRBJ2-1; 7 bases fit TRBD1. The CDR3 spans 16 residues. CDR1 SGHNT and CDR2 YYREEE come from the germline V gene (reference sequence). With V trimmed by 4 bases and J by 6 bases, 13 bases remained unmatched. CDR3 nucleotide sequence: TGTGCCAGCAGCCTCCGGGGACAGACTATGATCAATGAGCAGTTCTTC. This translates into CASSLRGQTMINEQFF.

As for this clone: Other DNA sequences within the sample encode an identical CDR3. The rearrangement joins TRBV27 to TRBJ2-7; a weak D match, TRBD2 (5 bases). V was clipped by 6 bases and J by 3 bases, with 15 bases between them. CDR3 size: 14 residues. Per the germline V gene, CDR1 is MNHEY and CDR2 is SMNVEV (reference sequence). The CDR3 bases are TGTGCCAGCAGACTAACCGGGAACTTCTACGAGCAGTACTTC. It codes for CASRLTGNFYEQYF.

The V and J genes are TRBV6-1 and TRBJ2-3; 8 nucleotides agree with TRBD2. J was trimmed by 4 bases and V by 4 bases; bases with no gene match: 4. CDR1 and CDR2 from the germline V gene are MNHNS and SASEGT. The CDR3 covers 14 residues. The CDR3 bases are TGTGCCAGCAGTGCGGGACTAGAATCAGATACGCAGTATTTT. This codes for CASSAGLESDTQYF.

The chain uses TRBV21-1 and TRBJ1-2; the tabulated D call, TRBD1, remains unverified against the DNA. TRBV21-1 is a pseudogene. CDR3 length equals 13 residues. The DNA of the CDR3 is TGTGCCAGCATGTACCTCGATCAGTGGGGCTACACCTTC. Translating it yields CASMYLDQWGYTF.

The V gene is TRBV28, the J gene TRBJ1-5; D not resolved. V was shortened by 6 bases and J by 9 bases, with 9 bases between the two germline ends. The CDR3 length is 11 residues. Germline loops: CDR1 MDHEN, CDR2 SYDVKM. The CDR3 is CASSPTGPQHF. The CDR3 nucleotides are TGTGCCAGCAGCCCGACGGGGCCCCAGCATTTT.

The CDR3 region has the DNA TGTGCCAGTAGTATAGATCATCGGCCCGGGGGAGCTTTCTTT. It encodes CASSIDHRPGGAFF. The chain carries TRBV19 and TRBJ1-1, with a possible D match to TRBD1 (5 bases). Trimming cost V 0 bases and J 10 bases, with 15 bases left between them. Germline V gene sequence: CDR1 LNHDA, CDR2 SQIVND (reference sequence). This CDR3 region has 14 residues.

The rearrangement links TRBV6-1 to TRBJ2-3; no firm D call. Germline CDR1 MNHNS, CDR2 SASEGT. V was clipped by 1 base and J by 2 bases, with 4 bases between them. The CDR3 has 13 residues. Here the CDR3 reads CASSEGATDTQYF. CDR3 DNA: TGTGCCAGCAGTGAAGGAGCCACAGATACGCAGTATTTT.

The chain has TRBV19 and TRBJ2-3; TRBD1 matches 12 bases. The CDR3 loop spans 16 amino acids. Germline V lookup: CDR1 LNHDA, CDR2 SQIVND (reference sequence). V shed 7 bases and J 6 bases; nucleotides not matched to a gene: 11. The CDR3 sequence is CASNPLGTGGWDTQYF. The CDR3 coding sequence is TGTGCCAGTAACCCTTTAGGGACAGGGGGCTGGGATACGCAGTATTTT.

The chain is built from TRBV6-6 and TRBJ2-7, with D possibly being TRBD2 (6 bases). The CDR3 is 15 residues long. V dropped 5 bases and J dropped 0 bases, with 14 bases sitting between them. The germline V gene encodes CDR1 MNHNY and CDR2 SVGAGI (reference sequence). CDR3 loop: CASSELGGDSYEQYF. CDR3 in DNA: TGTGCCAGCAGTGAGTTAGGCGGGGACTCCTACGAGCAGTACTTC.

The chain employs TRBV7-9 and TRBJ1-5, with D maybe TRBD1 (5 bases). Germline V CDR1 and CDR2: SEHNR, FQNEAQ (reference sequence). Trimming cost V 2 bases and J 5 bases, with 25 bases left between them. CDR3 length: 19 amino acids. CDR3 nucleotide sequence: TGTGCCAGCAGCTTATGGAGTGGGGCTCGGACACGGTTTCATCAGCCCCAGCATTTT. Its protein product is CASSLWSGARTRFHQPQHF.

V gene TRBV2 combines with J gene TRBJ1-3, with D tentatively TRBD1 (6 bases). Trimming took 0 bases from V and 3 from J, leaving 21 bases between them. Germline V gene lookup returns CDR1 SNHLY and CDR2 FYNNEI. CDR3 length: 19 residues. As DNA, the CDR3 is TGTGCCAGCAGTGAAGCGCTTCTGGGGGCGCCGCAAGGTGGAAACACCATATATTTT. It codes for CASSEALLGAPQGGNTIYF.

The genes are TRBV5-6 and TRBJ1-5, with D hard to call. The germline V gene has CDR1 SGHDT and CDR2 YYEEEE. The CDR3 totals 15 residues. Trimming removed 1 base at V and 6 bases at J, with 14 bases between. CDR3 in DNA: TGTGCCAGCAGCTTGAGCAACCGGGGTGGTCAGCCCCAGCATTTT. Encoded protein: CASSLSNRGGQPQHF.

The chain uses TRBV6-6 and TRBJ2-4; D may be TRBD2 (5 bases). CDR3 length: 15 amino acids. V lost 0 bases and J 8 bases, leaving 14 bases between the germline ends. Germline values: CDR1 MNHNY, CDR2 SVGAGI (reference sequence). CDR3 coding DNA: TGTGCCAGCAGTTACTCGGAGGCCCCTAACGACATTCAGTACTTC. Translating it yields CASSYSEAPNDIQYF.

The V gene is TRBV5-1, the J gene TRBJ1-3, with 9 bases matching TRBD1. The CDR3 contains 16 residues. Trimming at V came to 3 bases and at J to 0 bases, leaving 4 bases not matched to a gene. Germline CDR1 and CDR2: SGHRS and YFSETQ. The CDR3 DNA is TGCGCCAGCAGCTCGTGGGACAGGGTCTCTGGAAACACCATATATTTT. As protein: CASSSWDRVSGNTIYF.

V and J are TRBV5-1 and TRBJ2-7, with 8 nucleotides matching TRBD1. CDR1 is SGHRS and CDR2 is YFSETQ in the germline V gene. V gave up 1 base and J gave up 5 bases; unmatched junction bases: 14. This CDR3 has 17 residues. CDR3 region: CASSLRDRTGWADEQYF. DNA for the CDR3: TGCGCCAGCAGCTTGCGGGATCGGACAGGGTGGGCTGACGAGCAGTACTTC.